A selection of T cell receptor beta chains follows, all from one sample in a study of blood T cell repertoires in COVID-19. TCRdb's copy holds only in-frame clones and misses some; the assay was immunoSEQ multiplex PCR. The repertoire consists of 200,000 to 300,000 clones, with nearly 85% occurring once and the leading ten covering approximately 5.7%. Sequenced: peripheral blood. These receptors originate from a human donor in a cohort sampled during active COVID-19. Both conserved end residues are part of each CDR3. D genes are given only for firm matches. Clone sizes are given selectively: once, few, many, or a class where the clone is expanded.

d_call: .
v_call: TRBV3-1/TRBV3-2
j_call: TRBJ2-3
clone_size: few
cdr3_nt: TGTGCCAGCAGCCAATCCCAACTATGGAGCTCGAACACAGATACGCAGTATTTT
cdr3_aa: CASSQSQLWSSNTDTQYF

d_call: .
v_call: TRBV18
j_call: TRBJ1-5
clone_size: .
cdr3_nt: TGTGCCAGCTCACCAACTGGCGGAGTCGATCAGCCCCAGCATTTT
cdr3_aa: CASSPTGGVDQPQHF

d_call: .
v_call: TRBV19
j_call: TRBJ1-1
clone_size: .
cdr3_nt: TGTGCCAGTAGTATAGGGCGGGCGAACACTGAAGCTTTCTTT
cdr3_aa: CASSIGRANTEAFF

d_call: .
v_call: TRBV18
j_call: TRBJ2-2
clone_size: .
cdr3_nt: TGTGCCAGCTCTGAACAGCACACCGGGGAGCTGTTTTTT
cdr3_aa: CASSEQHTGELFF

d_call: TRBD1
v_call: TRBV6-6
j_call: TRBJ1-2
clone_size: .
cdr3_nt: TGTGCCAGCAGTTTTTCCGGGACAGACTATGGCTACACCTTC
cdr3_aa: CASSFSGTDYGYTF

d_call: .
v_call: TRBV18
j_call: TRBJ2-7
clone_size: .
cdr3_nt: TGTGCCAGCTCACCAAATGCGGACAGTACCTACGAGCAGTACTTC
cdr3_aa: CASSPNADSTYEQYF

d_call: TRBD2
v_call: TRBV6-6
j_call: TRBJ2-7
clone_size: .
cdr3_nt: TGTGCCAGCAGTTACCCCGAGCGGGGTCAGCACGAGCAGTACTTC
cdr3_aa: CASSYPERGQHEQYF

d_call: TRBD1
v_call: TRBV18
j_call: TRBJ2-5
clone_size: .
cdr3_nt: TGTGCCAGCTCACCGGACAGGGTGGTTGAGACCCAGTACTTC
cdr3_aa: CASSPDRVVETQYF

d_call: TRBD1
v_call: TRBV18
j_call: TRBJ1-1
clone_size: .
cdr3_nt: TGTGCCAGCGCTACCGGGACAGTGAACACTGAAGCTTTCTTT
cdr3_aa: CASATGTVNTEAFF

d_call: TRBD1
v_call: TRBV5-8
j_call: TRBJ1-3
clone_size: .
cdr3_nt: TGTGCCAGCAGCTGGGAGACAGGGGGCCTCTCTGGAAACACCATATATTTT
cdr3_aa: CASSWETGGLSGNTIYF

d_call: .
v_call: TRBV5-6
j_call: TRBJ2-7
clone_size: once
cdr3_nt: TGTGCCAGCAGCGGTTACGGTAGCTCCTACGAGCAGTACTTC
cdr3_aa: CASSGYGSSYEQYF

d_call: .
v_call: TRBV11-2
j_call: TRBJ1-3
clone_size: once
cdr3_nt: TGTGCCAGCAGCTTACAGGGCACTGGAAACACCATATATTTT
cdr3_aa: CASSLQGTGNTIYF

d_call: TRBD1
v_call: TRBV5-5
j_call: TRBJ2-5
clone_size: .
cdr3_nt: TGTGCCAGCAGCTTGGGGACAGGGCGGCAAGAGACCCAGTACTTC
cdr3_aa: CASSLGTGRQETQYF

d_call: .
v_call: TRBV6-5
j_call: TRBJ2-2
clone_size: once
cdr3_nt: TGTGCCAGCACTCTTTACGGGGAGCTGTTTTTT
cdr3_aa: CASTLYGELFF